One sample yielded the 25 T cell receptor beta chains listed below, sequenced in a study of blood T cells in healthy people across ages. Primers used in a second PCR of roughly 6 to 11 cycles were a sample-barcoded 5' primer and a J-beta primer mix. MiXCR, run by TCRdb on the 5' RACE reads, gives a single entry per CDR3 protein. The sample yields around 1,900,000 distinct CDR3 sequences, roughly two fifths seen once. The sample taken for sequencing was blood. These receptors were collected from a human donor in good health.

The rearrangement joins TRBV3-1 to TRBJ2-5, with D possibly TRBD2 on 6 matching bases. The V end was cut by 10 bases, the J end by 1 base, with 16 bases between. Germline V gene lookup returns CDR1 LGHDT and CDR2 YNNKEL (reference sequence). The CDR3 has 14 amino acids. The CDR3, as DNA: TGTGCCACCCATCCCGCGGGGACCCAAGAGACCCAGTACTTC. Translating it yields CATHPAGTQETQYF.

V gene TRBV4-3 combines with J gene TRBJ2-1; TRBD2 agrees at 9 bases. V shed 3 bases and J 6 bases; nucleotides not matched to a gene: 12. Germline V gene data show CDR1 as LGHNA and CDR2 as YSLEER. The CDR3 extends over 17 amino acids. Here the CDR3 reads CASSQDSSGDEPNEQFF. The DNA for the CDR3 is TGCGCCAGCAGCCAGGACTCTAGCGGGGATGAACCCAATGAGCAGTTCTTC.

The chain has TRBV3-1 and TRBJ2-3, with no clear D. With 2 bases removed from V and 4 bases from J, the gap between germline ends came to 7 bases. The length of the CDR3 is 13 residues. Looked up from germline, CDR1 is LGHDT and CDR2 is YNNKEL (reference sequence). CDR3 coding DNA: TGTGCCAGCAGCCAAAATATAGCAGATACGCAGTATTTT. Protein sequence: CASSQNIADTQYF.

The rearrangement uses TRBV4-3 and TRBJ2-2; 8 bases match TRBD2. The CDR3 sequence is 17 residues long. Looked up from germline, CDR1 is LGHNA and CDR2 is YSLEER. The V and J ends lost 0 bases and 4 bases, in that order; junction bases with no gene match: 7. Here the CDR3 reads CASSQEPGGASTGELFF. The CDR3 DNA sequence: TGCGCCAGCAGCCAAGAGCCCGGGGGGGCCTCCACCGGGGAGCTGTTTTTT.

This clonotype occurred a few times. V and J are TRBV28 and TRBJ2-5, with D unclear. The DNA end lines up better with TRBJ2-7; the J call may be wrong. Germline V lookup: CDR1 MDHEN, CDR2 SYDVKM. The CDR3 runs 16 residues. The CDR3 DNA follows: TGTGCCAGCAGTTCGCTCCCCGATCTGATCCTAGACGAGCAGTACTTC. Its protein is CASSSLPDLILDEQYF.

This clonotype was seen a few times. The V call is TRBV5-6, the J call TRBJ2-7; D remains unclear. With 3 bases removed from V and 3 bases from J, the gap between germline ends came to 19 bases. The CDR3 loop spans 16 amino acids. CDR1 and CDR2 (germline): SGHDT, YYEEEE. In DNA form, the CDR3 reads TGTGCCAGCAGCTCGGGTCCCAGCCCAAACCTCTACGAGCAGTACTTC. Protein product: CASSSGPSPNLYEQYF.

As for this clonotype: One base away lies a much larger clone, so this may be a sequencing read error. The chain uses TRBV4-3 and TRBJ2-3; D is uncertain. This CDR3 spans 14 amino acids. Germline V gene lookup returns CDR1 LGHNA and CDR2 YSLEER. This CDR3 is CAGSQDPSTDTQYF. Here the CDR3 DNA reads TGCGCCGGCAGCCAAGATCCCAGCACAGATACGCAGTATTTT.

V is TRBV7-9 and J is TRBJ2-4, with a weak D call TRBD1 (6 bases). Germline V gene sequence: CDR1 SEHNR, CDR2 FQNEAQ (reference sequence). The V gene lost 5 bases and the J gene lost 2 bases, with 16 bases spanning the gap. This CDR3 has 16 residues. CDR3 loop: CASSAPPQGSKNIQYF. In nucleotides, the CDR3 is TGTGCCAGCAGCGCGCCCCCTCAGGGGTCCAAAAACATTCAGTACTTC.

Worth noting for this clonotype: A clone one base away is much larger, so this may be a read error. The rearrangement uses TRBV7-2 and TRBJ2-5; TRBD2 matches 12 bases. The length of the CDR3 is 17 residues. Germline V CDR1 and CDR2: SGHTA, FQGNSA. The CDR3 loop is CACSYPGLAGFQETQYF. The CDR3 DNA reads as TGTGCCTGCAGCTACCCGGGACTAGCGGGCTTTCAAGAGACCCAGTACTTC.

This sequence joins TRBV20-1 and TRBJ1-4, with D uncertain. The CDR3 sequence is 12 residues long. Trimming left V 6 bases short and J 0 bases short, with 5 bases between. Germline-derived CDR1 and CDR2 are DFQATT and SNEGSKA (reference sequence). The CDR3 region is CSAATTNEKLFF. CDR3 nucleotides: TGCAGTGCCGCTACAACTAATGAAAAACTGTTTTTT.

The rearrangement uses TRBV20-1 and TRBJ2-7, with 8 positions matching TRBD1. The CDR3 runs 14 residues. CDR1 and CDR2 from the germline V gene are DFQATT and SNEGSKA (reference sequence). With 0 bases clipped from V and 5 bases from J, the junction kept 6 bases outside the gene matches. CDR3 amino acids: CSARDLGQGHEQYF. Written as DNA, the CDR3 is TGCAGTGCTAGAGATCTCGGACAGGGCCACGAGCAGTACTTC.

CDR3 nucleotides: TGTGCCAGCAGCTTACGGGACAGGGCTTTTAATAGCAATCAGCCCCAGCATTTT. This codes for CASSLRDRAFNSNQPQHF. The V gene is TRBV7-6, the J gene TRBJ1-5; 9 bases line up with TRBD1. In germline, CDR1 is SGHVS, CDR2 FNYEAQ. The ends lost 2 bases at V and 0 bases at J; junction bases unmatched: 8. The CDR3 loop spans 18 amino acids. Full variable domain (rest looked up from reference TRBV7-6 and TRBJ1-5): GAGVSQSPRYKVTKRGQDVALRCDPISGHVSLYWYRQALGQGPEFLTYFNYEAQQDKSGLPNDRFSAERPEGSISTLTIQRTEQRDSAMYRCASSLRDRAFNSNQPQHFGDGTRLSIL.

The chain uses TRBV28 and TRBJ2-3; TRBD2 agrees at 7 bases. Trimming cost V 4 bases and J 2 bases; bases outside gene matches: 9. The CDR3 contains 16 residues. Looked up from germline, CDR1 is MDHEN and CDR2 is SYDVKM. The DNA of the CDR3 is TGTGCCAGCAGTTGGGAGGGGTTCTGGGCCACAGATACGCAGTATTTT. This encodes CASSWEGFWATDTQYF.

This clonotype was found many times. V usage is TRBV6-4 and J usage is TRBJ2-3; maybe TRBD2 (7 bases). This CDR3 is 14 amino acids long. CDR1 and CDR2 from the germline V gene are MRHNA and SNTAGT. Trimming stripped 2 bases from V and 2 bases from J, with 8 bases between. This chain's CDR3 is CASSDGGATDTQYF. DNA of the CDR3: TGTGCCAGCAGTGACGGGGGGGCCACAGATACGCAGTATTTT.

This sequence joins TRBV4-2 and TRBJ2-5, with D perhaps matching TRBD2 (6 bases). The V end was cut by 3 bases, the J end by 1 base, with 15 bases between. CDR1 and CDR2 (germline): LGHNA, YNFKEQ. The CDR3 sequence is 16 residues long. For the CDR3, the DNA is TGTGCCAGCAGCCAGCCGGGGCGGGGCCGCCAAGAGACCCAGTACTTC. Protein: CASSQPGRGRQETQYF.

The V gene is TRBV20-1, the J gene TRBJ1-1; D unclear. The germline CDR1 and CDR2 sequences are DFQATT and SNEGSKA (reference sequence). CDR3 length: 12 amino acids. V dropped 2 bases and J dropped 6 bases, with 10 bases sitting between them. CDR3 sequence reads: CSARIGLAEAFF. CDR3 nucleotides: TGCAGTGCTAGAATCGGTTTGGCTGAAGCTTTCTTT.

The rearrangement uses TRBV7-2 and TRBJ2-1; TRBD2 aligns across 8 bases. The CDR3 spans 14 residues. V was pared by 6 bases and J by 9 bases, with 10 bases of the junction left unmatched. The germline V gene encodes CDR1 SGHTA and CDR2 FQGNSA. Here the CDR3 reads CASRLTGAGGEQFF. CDR3 DNA sequence: TGTGCCAGCAGATTAACTGGGGCGGGGGGTGAGCAGTTCTTC.

The rearrangement links TRBV6-4 to TRBJ1-1; perhaps TRBD1 as D (5 bases). V was cut by 9 bases and J by 6 bases, with 17 bases left in between. There are 13 residues in the CDR3. Germline V gives CDR1 MRHNA, CDR2 SNTAGT. CDR3: CASRTELGAEAFF. In DNA form, the CDR3 reads TGTGCCAGTAGGACGGAGTTAGGGGCTGAAGCTTTCTTT.

This clonotype has only one observation. The J gene is TRBJ2-4, the V gene TRBV14, with D perhaps TRBD2 (5 bases). With the DNA end fitting TRBJ2-7 better, the J assignment may be wrong. CDR1 SGHDN and CDR2 FVKESK come from the germline V gene. This CDR3 has 17 amino acids. CDR3 sequence: CASSQHRTGRLGDEQYF. The CDR3 DNA reads as TGTGCCAGCAGCCAGCACAGAACGGGAAGGCTGGGAGACGAGCAGTACTTC.

This clonotype has a handful of counts. The CDR3 nucleotides are TGTGCCAGCAAGACAAGGGCCACTAGCGGGGAAGAGACCCAGTACTTC. It translates to CASKTRATSGEETQYF. V usage is TRBV3-1 and J usage is TRBJ2-5, with 10 bases identical to TRBD2. Germline values: CDR1 LGHDT, CDR2 YNNKEL (reference sequence). The CDR3 has 16 amino acids. V lost 7 bases to trimming and J lost 3 bases; unmatched junction nucleotides: 11.

The V gene is TRBV20-1, the J gene TRBJ2-4, with D perhaps TRBD2 (7 bases). This CDR3 contains 15 residues. CDR1 and CDR2 (germline): DFQATT, SNEGSKA (reference sequence). Trimming left V 5 bases short and J 0 bases short, with 14 bases between. The CDR3 DNA follows: TGCAGTGCTTCACTTGGGGGGGCAGCCAAAAACATTCAGTACTTC. Encoded protein: CSASLGGAAKNIQYF.

This clonotype was found a few times. The V and J genes are TRBV28 and TRBJ1-6; TRBD1 is a possible D gene (5 bases). Trimming shortened V by 6 bases and J by 10 bases, and 16 bases separated the two germline ends. This CDR3 comprises 14 residues. Per the germline V gene, CDR1 is MDHEN and CDR2 is SYDVKM. This CDR3 reads CASSPLDIDSPLHF. The CDR3, as DNA: TGTGCCAGCAGCCCTCTGGACATCGACTCACCCCTCCACTTT.

This clonotype was seen more than once but under ten times. This chain uses TRBV19 with TRBJ2-5, with D perhaps assigned TRBD1 or TRBD2 (5 bases each). The J call is in doubt because the DNA end fits TRBJ2-7 better. CDR1 and CDR2 (germline): LNHDA, SQIVND (reference sequence). This CDR3 is built from 13 residues. The CDR3: CASKGRGHLEQYF. CDR3 DNA sequence: TGTGCCAGTAAGGGGAGAGGCCATCTCGAGCAGTACTTC.

The chain uses TRBV7-9 and TRBJ2-3; TRBD2 matches 9 bases. Germline CDR1 is SEHNR and CDR2 is FQNEAQ (reference sequence). The CDR3 loop spans 15 amino acids. After removal of 5 bases from V and 4 bases from J, the junction contained 7 bases not matched to a gene. CDR3 loop: CASSPSGGFSDTQYF. CDR3 DNA: TGTGCCAGCAGCCCCAGCGGGGGGTTTTCAGATACGCAGTATTTT.

The gene calls are TRBV7-9 and TRBJ1-2, with D perhaps TRBD1 (6 bases). The CDR3 spans 11 residues. From germline, CDR1 is SEHNR and CDR2 FQNEAQ (reference sequence). V lost 4 bases, J lost 10 bases, and 10 bases lay in between. The CDR3 loop is CASSSTGNYTF. CDR3 nucleotides: TGTGCCAGCAGCTCCACAGGGAACTACACCTTC.